The next 29 T cell receptor beta chains were all read from a single sample in a study of blood T cell repertoires in COVID-19 (dated by TCRdb to 2020 to 2022). The library came from the immunoSEQ multiplex PCR assay. In TCRdb, the immuneACCESS table is reduced to in-frame sequences with V and J assigned. These tables do not hold every clone; where another copy was compared, an unresolved V gene accounts for under half, and the others remain unexplained. This sample comprises 150,000 to 200,000 clones, 92% of them detected only once. The ten biggest clones cover 4.8% of the sample. The sample comprised peripheral blood. These receptor sequences come from a man under 40 with COVID-19, enrolled during active disease.

The V and J genes are TRBV7-9 and TRBJ1-2; TRBD1 aligns across 8 bases. V was pared by 6 bases and J by 2 bases, with 8 bases of the junction left unmatched. The germline V gene has CDR1 SEHNR and CDR2 FQNEAQ (reference sequence). The CDR3 loop spans 15 amino acids. The CDR3 loop is CASSQPGQDNYGYTF. Here the CDR3 DNA reads TGTGCCAGCAGTCAACCGGGACAGGACAACTATGGCTACACCTTC.

This clone was counted once. The chain uses TRBV27 and TRBJ1-1; no clear D. V was pared by 3 bases and J by 5 bases, with 16 bases between. The CDR3 consists of 15 residues. Germline assignment: CDR1 MNHEY and CDR2 SMNVEV (reference sequence). The CDR3 loop is CASSFRRPRGTEAFF. The CDR3 DNA is TGTGCCAGCAGTTTTAGGAGGCCCCGAGGGACTGAAGCTTTCTTT.

This clone appeared a few times. The chain employs TRBV28 and TRBJ1-2, with TRBD1 matching 7 bases. The CDR3 runs 14 residues. The germline CDR1 and CDR2 sequences are MDHEN and SYDVKM. V lost 6 bases and J lost 2; bases outside the gene matches: 6. CDR3 protein: CASSPRGRNYGYTF. The CDR3 DNA is TGTGCCAGCAGCCCCAGGGGGAGGAACTATGGCTACACCTTC.

The chain uses TRBV27 and TRBJ2-7; the D gene is possibly TRBD1 (5 bases). There are 14 residues in the CDR3. Germline V lookup: CDR1 MNHEY, CDR2 SMNVEV (reference sequence). Trimming stripped 3 bases from V and 0 bases from J, with 9 bases between. This chain's CDR3 is CASSFRAVSYEQYF. CDR3 DNA: TGTGCCAGCAGTTTCAGGGCAGTCTCCTACGAGCAGTACTTC.

The rearrangement links TRBV5-1 to TRBJ2-1; D is possibly TRBD2 (7 bases). V was cut by 6 bases and J by 7 bases, with 20 bases left in between. The CDR3 runs to 15 residues. Germline CDR1 reads SGHRS; CDR2 reads YFSETQ. The CDR3 DNA follows: TGCGCCAGCACACTCACGGCGGGGGCCGGGAATGAGCAGTTCTTC. Protein product: CASTLTAGAGNEQFF.

This clone showed up just a few times. The chain couples TRBV28 to TRBJ2-2; 7 bases are shared with TRBD2. Trimming removed 5 bases from V and 5 bases from J; junction bases left unmatched: 14. The V gene's germline CDR1 is MDHEN and CDR2 SYDVKM. The length of the CDR3 is 17 residues. In nucleotides, the CDR3 is TGTGCCAGCAGTCCCTTGTCATGGGAGGGGTGGACCGGGGAGCTGTTTTTT. Its translation is CASSPLSWEGWTGELFF.

V and J are TRBV19 and TRBJ2-3, with D tentatively TRBD2 (6 bases). V was clipped by 1 base and J by 3 bases, with 14 bases between them. Per the germline V gene, CDR1 is LNHDA and CDR2 is SQIVND (reference sequence). The CDR3 sequence is 16 residues long. The CDR3 bases are TGTGCCAGTAGTATAGGAACTAGCCGGCTGACAGATACGCAGTATTTT. Amino acids: CASSIGTSRLTDTQYF.

The J gene is TRBJ2-7, the V gene TRBV6-5; possible D gene TRBD2, 5 bases. Per the germline V gene, CDR1 is MNHEY and CDR2 is SVGAGI. Trimming removed 2 bases at V and 6 bases at J, with 14 bases between. The CDR3 contains 14 residues. In DNA form, the CDR3 reads TGTGCCAGCAGTTACCGGGGAAGGAATAGCGAGCAGTACTTC. Translation: CASSYRGRNSEQYF.

The V and J genes are TRBV5-5 and TRBJ2-4, with D perhaps TRBD1 (6 bases). The V gene's germline CDR1 is SGHKS and CDR2 YYEKEE (reference sequence). The CDR3 is 18 amino acids. The V end was cut by 0 bases, the J end by 6 bases, with 22 bases between. Here the CDR3 DNA reads TGTGCCAGCAGCTTGGCTGCAGGGGTAATCATGATCGGAAACATTCAGTACTTC. Its translation is CASSLAAGVIMIGNIQYF.

The gene calls are TRBV12-3 or TRBV12-4 and TRBJ2-5; 8 bases agree with TRBD2. The CDR3 length is 13 residues. The V gene end was trimmed by 3 bases and the J gene end by 5 bases; junction bases not matched to a gene: 2. The CDR3 spells CASSFSGEETQYF. The CDR3 DNA sequence: TGTGCCAGCAGTTTTAGCGGGGAGGAGACCCAGTACTTC.

The rearrangement uses TRBV9 and TRBJ1-3; the D gene is possibly TRBD1 (6 bases). The germline CDR1 and CDR2 sequences are SGDLS and YYNGEE. Trimming took off 0 bases at V and 0 bases at J, with 16 bases between the two ends. CDR3 length: 18 residues. DNA of the CDR3: TGTGCCAGCAGCGTAGCTTCGATTGGACAGTTCTCTGGAAACACCATATATTTT. It codes for CASSVASIGQFSGNTIYF.

The rearrangement joins TRBV3-1 (or the pseudogene TRBV3-2) to TRBJ1-1, with TRBD1 matching over 7 bases. J was trimmed by 4 bases and V by 2 bases; bases with no gene match: 1. There are 13 residues in the CDR3. CDR1 LGHDT and CDR2 YNNKEL come from the germline V gene (reference sequence). The CDR3 protein is CASSQRQGTEAFF. For the CDR3, the DNA is TGTGCCAGCAGCCAAAGACAGGGCACTGAAGCTTTCTTT.

This clone was found once. This sequence joins TRBV5-1 and TRBJ2-1, with TRBD2 as a possible D gene (6 bases). Germline CDR1 and CDR2: SGHRS and YFSETQ. Trimming removed 4 bases at V and 0 bases at J, with 14 bases between. The CDR3 sequence is 16 residues long. CDR3 in DNA: TGCGCCAGCAGCGAGGGACTCACTTACTCCTACAATGAGCAGTTCTTC. It codes for CASSEGLTYSYNEQFF.

The count of this clone is one. The CDR3 is CASSVSGQPNSPLHF. The DNA of the CDR3 is TGTGCCAGCAGCGTTTCGGGACAGCCCAATTCACCCCTCCACTTT. The rearrangement links TRBV5-5 to TRBJ1-6; 7 bases are a match to TRBD1. CDR3 length: 15 amino acids. J gave up 7 bases and V 4 bases, and 8 bases lay outside the gene matches. Germline lookup yields CDR1 SGHKS and CDR2 YYEKEE (reference sequence).

The CDR3 DNA is TGCGCCAGCAGCCAGGCCTTCCTAGCGGGAACCTACAATGAGCAGTTCTTC. This gives the protein CASSQAFLAGTYNEQFF. The chain couples TRBV4-3 to TRBJ2-1; 9 positions agree with TRBD2. Losses at the gene ends were 3 bases for V and 2 bases for J; bases not matched to a gene: 8. The germline gives CDR1 LGHNA, CDR2 YSLEER. The CDR3 loop spans 17 amino acids.

This clone was seen once. The CDR3 sequence is CASSLSIGFGTEAFF. In nucleotides, the CDR3 is TGTGCCAGCAGTTTATCAATCGGGTTCGGAACTGAAGCTTTCTTT. V and J are TRBV27 and TRBJ1-1; no firm D call. Looked up from germline, CDR1 is MNHEY and CDR2 is SMNVEV (reference sequence). Trimming took 0 bases from V and 5 from J, leaving 13 bases between them. This CDR3 has 15 residues.

The V call is TRBV5-1, the J call TRBJ2-2, with 10 bases lining up with TRBD2. CDR1 is SGHRS and CDR2 is YFSETQ in the germline V gene. The CDR3 extends over 14 amino acids. With 6 bases clipped from V and 4 bases from J, the junction kept 3 bases outside the gene matches. CDR3 protein: CASTSGGGTGELFF. CDR3 sequence (DNA): TGCGCCAGCACTAGCGGGGGTGGCACCGGGGAGCTGTTTTTT.

The V and J genes are TRBV5-4 and TRBJ1-1; D call uncertain. Per germline, CDR1 SGHNT and CDR2 YYREEE (reference sequence). This CDR3 contains 14 residues. Trimming left V 3 bases short and J 2 bases short, with 11 bases between. In DNA form, the CDR3 reads TGTGCCAGCAGCTCTGGGCCGTTAAACACTGAAGCTTTCTTT. Amino acids: CASSSGPLNTEAFF. Using reference TRBV5-4 and TRBJ1-1 for the parts outside the CDR3, the full variable domain is ETGVTQSPTHLIKTRGQQVTLRCSSQSGHNTVSWYQQALGQGPQFIFQYYREEENGRGNFPPRFSGLQFPNYSSELNVNALELDDSALYLCASSSGPLNTEAFFGQGTRLTVV.

The rearrangement links TRBV7-8 to TRBJ2-5; 7 bases map to TRBD2. The germline gives CDR1 SGHVS, CDR2 FQNEAQ. V gave up 5 bases and J gave up 5 bases; unmatched junction bases: 11. This CDR3 has 15 amino acids. The CDR3 coding sequence is TGTGCCAGCAGCCCGAGAGGCGGGGGAGGGGAGACCCAGTACTTC. Protein sequence: CASSPRGGGGETQYF.

This chain joins TRBV6-6 and TRBJ1-1, with TRBD1 matching over 9 bases. Germline V gives CDR1 MNHNY, CDR2 SVGAGI (reference sequence). The V and J ends lost 0 bases and 5 bases, in that order; junction bases with no gene match: 4. The CDR3 length is 15 residues. CDR3 nucleotides: TGTGCCAGCAGTTACTCGGACAGGGGTGGAACTGAAGCTTTCTTT. Translated, it gives CASSYSDRGGTEAFF.

The chain joins TRBV5-6 to TRBJ1-2; D is possibly TRBD1 (5 bases). This CDR3 contains 15 residues. From germline, CDR1 is SGHDT and CDR2 YYEEEE. With 4 bases removed from V and 2 bases from J, the gap between germline ends came to 15 bases. In DNA, the CDR3 is TGTGCCAGCAGCCCACCGGGGGGTGACAACTATGGCTACACCTTC. Its protein product is CASSPPGGDNYGYTF.

This clone was seen only once. This chain uses TRBV19 with TRBJ1-2; 12 bases fit TRBD1. The V segment lost 3 bases and the J segment 3 bases; nucleotides outside the gene matches: 11. The CDR3 has 18 residues. Germline V gives CDR1 LNHDA, CDR2 SQIVND (reference sequence). This CDR3 reads CASSIPLGTGGPDYGYTF. The DNA for the CDR3 is TGTGCCAGTAGTATCCCGCTCGGGACAGGGGGCCCAGACTATGGCTACACCTTC.

This sequence joins TRBV5-8 and TRBJ2-3; D is ambiguous. V lost 0 bases to trimming and J lost 2 bases, with 10 bases between them. The germline V gene encodes CDR1 SGHTS and CDR2 YDEGEE. This CDR3 region has 15 residues. As DNA, the CDR3 is TGTGCCAGCAGCTTGGTCGTCTTACACACAGATACGCAGTATTTT. It specifies CASSLVVLHTDTQYF. The entire variable domain, with the rest obtained from reference TRBV5-8 and TRBJ2-3, is as follows: EAGVTQSPTHLIKTRGQQATLRCSPISGHTSVYWYQQALGLGLQFLLWYDEGEERNRGNFPPRFSGRQFPNYSSELNVNALELEDSALYLCASSLVVLHTDTQYFGPGTRLTVL.

This chain connects TRBV28 to TRBJ2-2, with D maybe TRBD2 (6 bases). Germline CDR1 and CDR2: MDHEN and SYDVKM. V was trimmed by 5 bases and J by 3 bases, leaving 10 bases between them. This CDR3 region has 14 residues. The CDR3 here is CASSAGRDTGELFF. As DNA, the CDR3 is TGTGCCAGCAGTGCCGGGAGAGACACCGGGGAGCTGTTTTTT.

The V call is TRBV2, the J call TRBJ2-1; 8 bases agree with TRBD1. This CDR3 spans 14 amino acids. The trim removed 7 bases at V and 1 base at J, leaving 3 bases unmatched. Germline CDR1 and CDR2: SNHLY and FYNNEI. CDR3 loop: CASTYRGSYNEQFF. CDR3 sequence (DNA): TGTGCCAGCACTTACAGGGGGTCCTACAATGAGCAGTTCTTC.

The genes are TRBV5-1 and TRBJ2-5, with D possibly matching TRBD1 (6 bases). This CDR3 is 14 amino acids long. Germline-derived CDR1 and CDR2 are SGHRS and YFSETQ. Trimming shortened V by 0 bases and J by 4 bases, and 10 bases separated the two germline ends. CDR3: CASSLAIGGETQYF. In DNA form, the CDR3 reads TGCGCCAGCAGCTTGGCCATAGGGGGAGAGACCCAGTACTTC.

This clone appeared a few times. The chain joins TRBV18 to TRBJ2-7, with D perhaps TRBD2 (6 bases). This CDR3 has 16 amino acids. Germline-derived CDR1 and CDR2 are KGHSH and LQKENI. The germline V and J ends were trimmed by 2 bases and 5 bases, with 19 bases remaining between them. The CDR3 is CASSPAGLLGRDEQYF. The CDR3 coding sequence is TGTGCCAGCTCACCAGCGGGGCTTCTTGGACGGGACGAGCAGTACTTC.

This chain links TRBV7-9 with TRBJ1-1; D may be TRBD1 (5 bases). The CDR3 is 16 amino acids. Trimming shortened V by 4 bases and J by 1 base, and 16 bases separated the two germline ends. Per germline, CDR1 SEHNR and CDR2 FQNEAQ (reference sequence). The CDR3 loop is CASSSPGPGANTEAFF. CDR3 DNA sequence: TGTGCCAGCAGCTCCCCAGGTCCTGGGGCGAACACTGAAGCTTTCTTT. Full variable domain (outside the CDR3, taken from reference TRBV7-9 and TRBJ1-1): DTGVSQNPRHKITKRGQNVTFRCDPISEHNRLYWYRQTLGQGPEFLTYFQNEAQLEKSRLLSDRFSAERPKGSFSTLEIQRTEQGDSAMYLCASSSPGPGANTEAFFGQGTRLTVV.

The chain employs TRBV2 and TRBJ2-1, with 11 bases fitting TRBD2. The CDR3 has 15 residues. Germline V gene sequence: CDR1 SNHLY, CDR2 FYNNEI. The V segment lost 5 bases and the J segment 6 bases; nucleotides outside the gene matches: 6. The CDR3 sequence: CASSPLGTSGNEQFF. In DNA, the CDR3 is TGTGCCAGCAGTCCCCTAGGGACTAGCGGCAATGAGCAGTTCTTC.